This TCR beta chain was sequenced during a study of vaccination effects on CD4 cells after COVID-19 (dated by TCRdb to about 2022). About the study as a whole: To identify antigen-specific CD4+ T cell clonotypes by their expansion, the ViraFEST assay first stimulated PBMC with viral peptide pools and then applied TCR sequencing. Each participant received two doses of an mRNA SARS-CoV-2 vaccine, either BNT162b2 or mRNA-1273. Approximately 2 million PBMC per well were cultured with roughly 10 ug/ml peptides in IMDM containing about 5% human AB serum, roughly 10 IU/ml IL-2 and gentamicin. In both COVID-19 convalescent patients and infection-naive vaccine recipients, the study compared SARS-CoV-2 spike-specific CD4+ TCR repertoires from before mRNA vaccination with those from after it. The full study included over 8 COVID-19 convalescent patients and several SARS-CoV-2-naive healthy vaccine recipients. In the study, cultures from other donors were sequenced using the Oncomine TCR Beta short-read assay on an Illumina iSeq 100. Study-level results and caveats: The study was limited by a small number of convalescent patients, and early post-infection timepoints were lacking. Marked clonal contraction was observed in both infection-induced and vaccine-induced clones at late post-vaccination timepoints, consistent with waning T cell responses. In healthy vaccine recipients, vaccine-induced clones were almost all SARS-CoV-2 mono-reactive, with only 1 of 255 cross-reactive with common cold coronaviruses.

This clone has just a few counts. This receptor's antigen is unknown. Base qualities were left out, and no much larger clone turns up one base away. Via the germline V gene, CDR1 is KGHSH and CDR2 LQKENI. Trimming leaves V shorter by 4 bases and J shorter by 0 bases, with the junction holding 9 bases beyond the gene matches. Including the terminal cysteine and phenylalanine, the CDR3 comprises 17 residues. This entry keeps only the CDR3 DNA: 51 bases, framed from base 1. Library prep was done by the immunoSEQ multiplex PCR assay. DNA from the CD4+ T cells that had been cultured and isolated underwent TCR beta CDR3 sequencing. Per the source publication's procedure: The analysis removed non-productive TCR sequences, trimmed reads to the CDR3 region, and retained only CDR3s that were 7 or more amino acids long. Antigen-specific clonotypes were identified with the MANAFEST web app by comparing expansion in peptide wells against reference cultures. For clones to be considered positive, expansion at FDR<0.05 versus reference and all other wells, an odds ratio above 5, and a frequency above 0.1% in two replicate wells were required. Clonotypes significantly expanded in SARS-CoV-2 spike wells and in at least one common cold coronavirus spike condition were defined as cross-reactive. CDR3 similarity was assessed by Levenshtein distance with the stringdist R package, and unrooted trees were built with ape in R 3.6.1. The table was pulled from immuneACCESS by TCRdb, which kept in-frame rearrangements only. Such tables lose some clones; where checked, under half of the loss comes from unresolved V genes, and the rest has no known cause. V, J and clone size derive from that table, while D and trimming were established from the DNA sequence. The sample has 40,000 or so clones on record, roughly 82% of them singletons. The top ten hold nearly 3% of the sample.

After roughly 11 days of culture, CD4+ T cells were isolated with the EasySep CD4+ T cell isolation kit. Negative nucleocapsid antibody results before and after vaccination confirmed that the healthy vaccine recipients had no prior SARS-CoV-2 infection. On days 3 and 7, half of the culture medium was replaced with fresh IL-2-containing medium. Each peptide stimulation condition was cultured in triplicate wells unless otherwise noted. PBMC were separated from whole blood using Ficoll-Paque Plus gradient centrifugation and were then either cryopreserved at -140C or used fresh. Genomic DNA was extracted from cultured CD4+ T cells with the QIAamp micro DNA kit.

Recombination joined TRBV18 with TRBJ1-5; TRBD1 fits 7 bases in the junction. The input for sequencing was CD4+ T cells from PBMCs cultured without peptide, taken before COVID-19 vaccination. The origin of this receptor is a human donor who received a COVID-19 vaccine. The CDR3 protein: CASSQGGQAYSNQPQHF. The nucleotides read TGTGCCAGCTCACAGGGAGGACAGGCGTATAGCAATCAGCCCCAGCATTTT. The full variable domain, completed from the reference TRBV18 and TRBJ1-5 proteins outside the CDR3, reads NAGVMQNPRHLVRRRGQEARLRCSPMKGHSHVYWYRQLPEEGLKFMVYLQKENIIDESGMPKERFSAEFPKEGPSILRIQQVVRGDSAAYFCASSQGGQAYSNQPQHFGDGTRLSIL.